Given below is one T cell receptor beta chain in context. There are 13 residues in the CDR3. The V gene lost 5 bases and the J gene lost 7 bases, with 14 bases spanning the gap. The data were taken from a study of T cells in Graves' hyperthyroidism and ophthalmopathy. Researchers took RNA transcripts and amplified the TCR beta CDR3 regions from them. A set of HTBI primers served as the primers for a first-round RT-PCR of the TCR CDR3. TCRdb re-analysed the multiplex PCR reads in MiXCR, keeping a single row per CDR3 protein. The sample lists hundreds of thousands of distinct CDR3 sequences; more than 30% were seen once.

This TCR came from a man between 18 and 35 years old with Graves' hyperthyroidism. The gene calls are TRBV12-3 or TRBV12-4 and TRBJ2-5, with D hard to call. The sequencing sample was made of blood. The CDR3 nucleotides read TGTGCCAGCAGTCTCTCAGTTGGCGCGACCCAGTACTTC. This encodes CASSLSVGATQYF.